Below, 28 T cell receptor beta chains from the same sample are listed, as sequenced in a study of esophageal squamous cell carcinoma under preoperative chemotherapy. TCRdb processed the PCR reads anew with MiXCR; each CDR3 protein has one entry. The sample contains about 9,300 distinct CDR3 sequences, around 48% of which appear only once. Sample time point: after preoperative PTX-NDP chemotherapy. The specimen was obtained from a patient given preoperative chemotherapy. The receptor set was obtained from a human donor with esophageal squamous cell carcinoma. The donor label of this sample is uncertain.

A note on this clonotype: The junction differs from germline at one of its ends, possibly a read error. The rearrangement uses TRBV7-8 and TRBJ2-4, with D tentatively TRBD1 or TRBD2 (5 bases each). Germline V gene lookup returns CDR1 SGHVS and CDR2 FQNEAQ. The CDR3 consists of 14 residues. The CDR3 sequence: CASTRGRARDIQYF. The CDR3 DNA reads as TGTGCCAGCACTCGGGGCCGTGCACGAGACATCCAGTACTTC.

In its sample, this clonotype was seen a few times. V usage is TRBV6-1 and J usage is TRBJ2-1; either TRBD1 or TRBD2 may supply D (5 bases each). CDR1 MNHNS and CDR2 SASEGT come from the germline V gene. This CDR3 is built from 11 residues. Trimming pared 8 bases from V and 7 bases from J, leaving 9 bases between. CDR3 nucleotides: TGTGCCAGCTCGTGGGGGAATGAGCAGTTCTTC. Encoded protein: CASSWGNEQFF.

The chain links TRBV7-2 to TRBJ2-5, with D perhaps assigned TRBD1 or TRBD2 (5 bases each). V lost 4 bases to trimming and J lost 2 bases, with 14 bases between them. The CDR3 is made up of 15 amino acids. Germline values: CDR1 SGHTA, CDR2 FQGNSA. CDR3 sequence (DNA): TGTGCCAGCAGCTCCCAAACTTGGGGGCAAGAGACCCAGTACTTC. Translation: CASSSQTWGQETQYF.

Notes on this clonotype: Relative to the germline gene, one junction end is altered; a read error may explain this. The chain uses TRBV12-3 or TRBV12-4 and TRBJ2-3; TRBD2 matches 8 bases. There are 16 residues in the CDR3. The CDR3 region is CASRADSSGSINAQYF. The CDR3 DNA sequence: TGTGCCAGCAGGGCCGATTCGAGCGGGAGCATAAATGCGCAGTACTTT.

J is TRBJ2-1 and V is TRBV11-2; maybe TRBD1 (7 bases). Gene TRBJ2-7 matches the end of the DNA better, so the J call may be wrong. CDR3 length: 15 amino acids. Germline lookup yields CDR1 SGHAT and CDR2 FQNNGV. The CDR3 DNA reads as TGTGCCAGCAGCTCCGCGGGACAGTCGCGAAGCGAGCAGTACTTC. Translation: CASSSAGQSRSEQYF.

The CDR3 region has the DNA TGTGCCAGCACCAGACCGGCGGGGAGGGCCAAAAACATTCAGTATTTT. Residues: CASTRPAGRAKNIQYF. The chain employs TRBV6-1 and TRBJ2-3, with 7 bases fitting TRBD2. The V segment lost 7 bases and the J segment 12 bases; nucleotides outside the gene matches: 22. Germline V gives CDR1 MNHNS, CDR2 SASEGT. The CDR3 covers 16 residues.

This clonotype was seen at least ten times. This chain joins TRBV4-1 and TRBJ2-1; D perhaps matches TRBD1 (6 bases). The CDR3 length is 14 residues. CDR1 is MGHRA, CDR2 YSYEKL, per germline. V was pared by 4 bases and J by 7 bases, with 14 bases between. CDR3 in DNA: TGCGCCAGCAGCCGATCGACAGGCCGGAATGAGCAGTTCTTC. Translation gives CASSRSTGRNEQFF.

CDR3 protein: CAISEPPGSGPYNEQFF. CDR3 DNA: TGTGCCATCAGTGAGCCCCCGGGGAGCGGCCCTTACAATGAGCAGTTCTTC. The chain joins TRBV10-3 to TRBJ2-1; D may be TRBD2 (5 bases). The CDR3 runs to 17 residues. V lost 2 bases to trimming and J lost 4 bases, with 18 bases between them. Germline lookup yields CDR1 ENHRY and CDR2 SYGVKD.

This chain links TRBV7-2 with TRBJ2-3; tentatively, D is TRBD2 (7 bases). The CDR3 is made up of 18 amino acids. Trimming removed 4 bases at V and 2 bases at J, with 22 bases between. Per germline, CDR1 SGHTA and CDR2 FQGNSA. CDR3 loop: CASSYRPLRGAHTDTQYF. CDR3 nucleotides: TGTGCCAGCAGCTATCGCCCCCTCCGGGGGGCCCACACAGATACGCAGTATTTT.

This clonotype is classed as medium-sized. This sequence joins TRBV6-1 and TRBJ2-1; weak D call: TRBD2 (7 bases). Trimming shortened V by 7 bases and J by 13 bases, and 29 bases separated the two germline ends. Germline V CDR1 and CDR2: MNHNS, SASEGT. The CDR3 extends over 16 amino acids. The CDR3 reads CASTRVGAGAEETQFF. Written as DNA, the CDR3 is TGTGCCAGCACTCGAGTGGGGGCGGGAGCGGAGGAGACCCAGTTCTTC.

This clonotype was recorded many times. V usage is TRBV7-6 and J usage is TRBJ2-1; D gene unclear. The DNA end is a closer match to TRBJ2-5, so the J assignment may be wrong. Germline V gene sequence: CDR1 SGHVS, CDR2 FNYEAQ. The CDR3 runs 13 residues. The CDR3 region has the DNA TGTGCCAGCAGCTTAGACTTGGAGGAGACCCAGTACTTC. This codes for CASSLDLEETQYF.

In its sample, this clonotype is large (0.1 to 1%). The chain carries TRBV7-8 and TRBJ1-5; D uncertain. V was shortened by 4 bases and J by 4 bases, with 11 bases between the two germline ends. The germline V gene has CDR1 SGHVS and CDR2 FQNEAQ. The CDR3 length is 14 residues. The CDR3 loop is CASSSSSGNQPQHF. Written as DNA, the CDR3 is TGTGCCAGCAGCTCCTCGTCCGGGAATCAGCCCCAGCATTTT.

The chain uses TRBV20-1 and TRBJ2-1; D gene unclear. The V gene's germline CDR1 is DFQATT and CDR2 SNEGSKA (reference sequence). Trimming stripped 6 bases from V and 7 bases from J, with 16 bases between. The CDR3 has 13 residues. The CDR3 spells CSAAPRLGNEQFF. The CDR3 DNA sequence: TGCAGTGCCGCCCCACGACTTGGGAATGAGCAGTTCTTC.

This chain uses TRBV6-1 with TRBJ2-1; D may be TRBD1 (6 bases). The DNA end favors TRBJ2-7, so the J call may be wrong. Germline CDR1 and CDR2: MNHNS and SASEGT. The CDR3 spans 15 residues. CDR3 DNA sequence: TGTGCCAGCAGTAAAACAGGGTCCCTCTCCTACGAGCAGTACTTC. Translating gives CASSKTGSLSYEQYF.

There are a few counts of this clonotype. The conserved final phenylalanine or tryptophan is absent from the CDR3, which likely points to a read error. The chain combines TRBV6-1 with TRBJ2-5; D remains unclear. The CDR3 has 14 residues. V was clipped by 0 bases and J by 2 bases, with 7 bases between them. Per the germline V gene, CDR1 is MNHNS and CDR2 is SASEGT. CDR3 sequence (DNA): TGTGCCAGCAGTGAAGCGGGCAAACAAGAGACCCAGTACTTA. Its protein is CASSEAGKQETQYL.

V is TRBV11-3 and J is TRBJ2-1; 7 positions agree with TRBD2. There are 14 residues in the CDR3. The ends lost 5 bases at V and 3 bases at J; junction bases unmatched: 4. Per the germline V gene, CDR1 is SGHNT and CDR2 is YENEEA. The CDR3 sequence: CASSPGLLYNEQFF. The DNA of the CDR3 is TGTGCCAGCAGCCCGGGACTACTCTACAATGAGCAGTTCTTC.

This clonotype was seen ten or more times. The V and J genes are TRBV10-1 and TRBJ2-1, with D maybe TRBD2 (5 bases). Germline V gene sequence: CDR1 WNHNN, CDR2 SYGVQD (reference sequence). The CDR3 has 13 residues. V lost 4 bases and J 4 bases, leaving 8 bases between the germline ends. DNA of the CDR3: TGCGCCAGCAGTGGGACGGGATACAATGAGCAGTTCTTC. It yields the protein CASSGTGYNEQFF.

J is TRBJ2-1 and V is TRBV27; 9 positions match TRBD1. TRBJ2-5 matches the DNA end more closely, so the J call is doubtful. Germline V gives CDR1 MNHEY, CDR2 SMNVEV (reference sequence). CDR3 length equals 15 residues. The CDR3 DNA reads TGTGCCAGCAGTTTATTCCGGGACAGGGACGAGACCCAGTACTTC. It translates to CASSLFRDRDETQYF.

This chain connects TRBV11-3 to TRBJ2-1; no firm D call. V shed 5 bases and J shed 10 bases, with 18 bases lying between them. Germline CDR1 is SGHNT and CDR2 is YENEEA. The CDR3 totals 14 residues. CDR3 DNA sequence: TGTGCCAGCAGCGCACTTTGGAGCTCCTACGAGCAGTTCTTC. As protein: CASSALWSSYEQFF.

This clonotype is classed as large. The genes are TRBV7-2 and TRBJ2-1; 10 bases align to TRBD2. This CDR3 spans 15 amino acids. Germline loops: CDR1 SGHTA, CDR2 FQGNSA. J was trimmed by 4 bases and V by 5 bases; bases with no gene match: 5. The CDR3 loop is CASSLGLADYNEQFF. CDR3 sequence (DNA): TGTGCCAGCAGCCTAGGACTAGCGGATTACAATGAGCAGTTCTTC.

Comments on this clonotype: Sequence at one end of the junction differs from germline and may be a read error. This chain uses TRBV6-1 with TRBJ2-3; D is ambiguous. Germline V gene lookup returns CDR1 MNHNS and CDR2 SASEGT. There are 13 residues in the CDR3. For the CDR3, the DNA is TGTGCCAGCAGGGTAGATGACACAGAGACGCAGTATTTT. Its protein product is CASRVDDTETQYF.

This clonotype was seen at least ten times. The chain links TRBV4-1 to TRBJ1-2, with TRBD1 identical over 7 bases. This CDR3 is 18 amino acids long. Looked up from germline, CDR1 is MGHRA and CDR2 is YSYEKL. Germline trimming cut 1 base from V and 0 bases from J; bases unmatched to any gene: 11. CDR3 protein: CASSQAPGQGVTNYGYTF. As DNA, the CDR3 is TGCGCCAGCAGCCAAGCCCCCGGGCAGGGGGTAACTAACTATGGCTACACCTTC.

V gene TRBV27 combines with J gene TRBJ2-3; 8 bases are shared with TRBD1. Trimming at V came to 5 bases and at J to 5 bases, leaving 12 bases not matched to a gene. CDR3 size: 16 residues. The germline CDR1 and CDR2 sequences are MNHEY and SMNVEV (reference sequence). The CDR3 bases are TGTGCCAGCAGTGCCCAGGGGGCGGGGTCAAAAGATACGCAGTATTTT. It translates to CASSAQGAGSKDTQYF.

This clonotype is medium-sized (0.01 to 0.1%) within its sample. This sequence joins TRBV6-1 and TRBJ1-3; D uncertain. The CDR3 has 12 amino acids. V lost 7 bases and J lost 7, with 11 bases in between. Germline V lookup: CDR1 MNHNS, CDR2 SASEGT. The CDR3 nucleotides read TGTGCCAGCATGAACCATGCTAACACCATATATTTT. Translating gives CASMNHANTIYF.

This sequence joins TRBV6-1 and TRBJ2-1, with 11 nucleotides matching TRBD2. Judging by the DNA end, TRBJ2-7 fits better; the J call may be wrong. This CDR3 has 17 residues. CDR1 is MNHNS, CDR2 SASEGT, per germline. The DNA for the CDR3 is TGTGCCAGCAGGCCGGGACTAGCGGAAAACTCCTACAATGAGCAGTACTTC. The encoded protein is CASRPGLAENSYNEQYF.

The chain is built from TRBV4-1 and TRBJ2-3; 9 nucleotides match TRBD1. V trimming: 4 bases; J trimming: 6 bases; junction bases outside the gene matches: 8. CDR1 and CDR2 (germline): MGHRA, YSYEKL. The CDR3 spans 15 residues. CDR3 region: CASSRGTGKSDTQYF. CDR3 bases: TGCGCCAGCAGCCGAGGGACAGGGAAGTCCGATACGCAGTATTTT.

Regarding this clonotype: One end of the junction fails to match germline, which may point to a read error. The chain's CDR3 is CARASGGSKQETQYF. CDR3 in DNA: TGTGCCAGGGCTTCCGGGGGTAGTAAGCAAGAGACCCAGTATTTC. This chain uses TRBV6-1 with TRBJ2-3; perhaps TRBD2 as D (6 bases). Germline lookup yields CDR1 MNHNS and CDR2 SASEGT. The CDR3 is made up of 15 amino acids.

This clonotype has at least ten counts. The chain employs TRBV12-3 or TRBV12-4 and TRBJ2-5; no clear D. TRBJ2-7 matches the DNA end more closely, so the J call is doubtful. The CDR3 has 11 residues. CDR3 nucleotides: TGTGCCAGCAGCTCCACAAGCGAGCAGTACTTC. This translates into CASSSTSEQYF.